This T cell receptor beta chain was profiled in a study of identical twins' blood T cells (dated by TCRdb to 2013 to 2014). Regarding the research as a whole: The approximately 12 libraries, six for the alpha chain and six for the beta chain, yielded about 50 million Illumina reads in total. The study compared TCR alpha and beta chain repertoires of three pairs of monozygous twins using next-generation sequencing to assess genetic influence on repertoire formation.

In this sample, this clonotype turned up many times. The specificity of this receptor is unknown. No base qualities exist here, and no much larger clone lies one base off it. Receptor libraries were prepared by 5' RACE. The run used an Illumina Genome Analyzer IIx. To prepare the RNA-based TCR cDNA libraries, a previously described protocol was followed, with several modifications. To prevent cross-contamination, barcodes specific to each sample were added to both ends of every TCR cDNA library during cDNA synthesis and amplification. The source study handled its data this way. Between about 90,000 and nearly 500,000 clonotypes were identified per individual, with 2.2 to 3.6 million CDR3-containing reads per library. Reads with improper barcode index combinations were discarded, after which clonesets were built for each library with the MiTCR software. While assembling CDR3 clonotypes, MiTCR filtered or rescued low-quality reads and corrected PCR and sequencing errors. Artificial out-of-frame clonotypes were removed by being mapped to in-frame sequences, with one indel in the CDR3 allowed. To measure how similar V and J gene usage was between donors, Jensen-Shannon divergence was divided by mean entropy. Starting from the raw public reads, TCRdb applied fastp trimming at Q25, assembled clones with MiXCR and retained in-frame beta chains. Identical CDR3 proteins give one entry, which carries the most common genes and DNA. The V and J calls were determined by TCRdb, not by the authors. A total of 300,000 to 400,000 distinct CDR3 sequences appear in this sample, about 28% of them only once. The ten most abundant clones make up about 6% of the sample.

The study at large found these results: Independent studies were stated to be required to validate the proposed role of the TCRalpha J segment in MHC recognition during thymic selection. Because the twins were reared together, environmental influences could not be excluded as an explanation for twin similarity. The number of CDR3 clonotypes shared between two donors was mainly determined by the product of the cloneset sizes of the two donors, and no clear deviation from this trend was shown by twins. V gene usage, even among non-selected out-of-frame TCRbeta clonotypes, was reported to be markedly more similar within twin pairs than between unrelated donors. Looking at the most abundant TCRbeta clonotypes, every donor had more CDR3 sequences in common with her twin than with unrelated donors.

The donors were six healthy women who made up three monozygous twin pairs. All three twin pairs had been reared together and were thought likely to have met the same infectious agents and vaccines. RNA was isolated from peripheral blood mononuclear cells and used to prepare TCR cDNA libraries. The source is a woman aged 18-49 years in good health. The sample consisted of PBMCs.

The CDR3 reads as follows: CASSLLAQSSYNEQFF. The bases are TGTGCCAGCAGCCTACTAGCGCAGAGCTCCTACAATGAGCAGTTCTTC. The V and J segments used are TRBV7-2 and TRBJ2-1; 7 junctional bases match TRBD2. Ends trimmed: V by 5 bases, J by 0 bases; bases unmatched to a gene: 7. The CDR3 runs 16 amino acids, cysteine and phenylalanine included. The entry retains the CDR3 DNA only, 48 bases that are in frame from base 1. CDR1 and CDR2 were assigned from the germline V gene as SGHTA and FQGNSA.